Shown below are 4 T cell receptor beta chains from a single sample sequenced in a study of human T cells and chemical hapten exposure. Each CDR3 protein gets one entry after TCRdb re-called the RACE reads with MiXCR. The data contain about 270,000 distinct CDR3 sequences, approximately 7.5% of them singletons. Specified time point: pre-sensitization, week 0. This sample's treatment: therapeutic diphenylcyclopropenone sensitization with weekly scalp DPC. The sample was whole blood, taken in connection with sensitization to the hapten diphenylcyclopropenone (DPC). The receptors originated from a man aged 18 to 35 with alopecia areata. Some clones in this sample may be carry-over from other donors' samples.

This clonotype has ten or more counts. The gene calls are TRBV5-1 and TRBJ1-1; D gene ambiguous. The length of the CDR3 is 15 residues. Germline assignment: CDR1 SGHRS and CDR2 YFSETQ. Trimming pared 0 bases from V and 1 base from J, leaving 10 bases between. The CDR3: CASSLAGGKNTEAFF. Written as DNA, the CDR3 is TGCGCCAGCAGCTTGGCTGGCGGAAAGAACACTGAAGCTTTCTTT.

Only a few counts were recorded for this clonotype. The chain couples TRBV29-1 to TRBJ2-3, with unresolved D. The CDR3 is 13 residues long. The V end lost 7 bases, the J end lost 1 base, and 12 bases lay between the germline ends. The germline gives CDR1 SQVTM, CDR2 ANQGSEA. The CDR3 bases are TGCAGCGCTAGTGGTATCCGCACAGATACGCAGTATTTT. Protein sequence: CSASGIRTDTQYF.

This clonotype was counted a few times. The chain recombines TRBV20-1 with TRBJ1-1, with 8 positions matching TRBD1. V lost 5 bases, J lost 4 bases, and 12 bases stayed unmatched. Germline CDR1 and CDR2: DFQATT and SNEGSKA (reference sequence). CDR3 length equals 15 residues. The CDR3 here is CSARRTDRDRTEAFF. In DNA, the CDR3 is TGCAGTGCTCGCCGGACGGACAGGGACCGCACTGAAGCTTTCTTT.

A few counts support this clonotype. The chain joins TRBV4-3 to TRBJ1-3, with TRBD1 matching 8 bases. Germline-derived CDR1 and CDR2 are LGHNA and YSLEER. With 4 bases clipped from V and 5 bases from J, the junction kept 10 bases outside the gene matches. CDR3 size: 16 residues. The CDR3 sequence is CASSRVRTGSRNTIYF. CDR3 nucleotides: TGCGCCAGCAGCCGGGTAAGGACAGGGAGCCGAAACACCATATATTTT.